This entry describes one TCR beta chain. Trimming cost V 5 bases and J 1 base; bases outside gene matches: 10. This CDR3 region has 16 residues. Germline V gene data show CDR1 as KGHSH and CDR2 as LQKENI. This sample stems from a study of blood T cell repertoires in COVID-19. In the authors' methods: Reference gene primer amplification yielded estimated nucleated cell counts. The data were produced by immunoSEQ multiplex PCR, yet TCRdb's version contains in-frame clones alone and is incomplete. D and trimming come from the DNA, and the V and J calls and clone size come from that table. The sample has 200,000 to 250,000 clones; about 88% are singletons.

The TCR was taken from a man aged 35 to 55 with acute or convalescent COVID-19. The V call is TRBV18, the J call TRBJ2-7; 8 bases match TRBD1. Material: peripheral blood. The CDR3 sequence is CASSSTQGAGSYEQYF. For the CDR3, the DNA is TGTGCCAGCTCATCGACCCAGGGGGCTGGGTCCTACGAGCAGTACTTC.